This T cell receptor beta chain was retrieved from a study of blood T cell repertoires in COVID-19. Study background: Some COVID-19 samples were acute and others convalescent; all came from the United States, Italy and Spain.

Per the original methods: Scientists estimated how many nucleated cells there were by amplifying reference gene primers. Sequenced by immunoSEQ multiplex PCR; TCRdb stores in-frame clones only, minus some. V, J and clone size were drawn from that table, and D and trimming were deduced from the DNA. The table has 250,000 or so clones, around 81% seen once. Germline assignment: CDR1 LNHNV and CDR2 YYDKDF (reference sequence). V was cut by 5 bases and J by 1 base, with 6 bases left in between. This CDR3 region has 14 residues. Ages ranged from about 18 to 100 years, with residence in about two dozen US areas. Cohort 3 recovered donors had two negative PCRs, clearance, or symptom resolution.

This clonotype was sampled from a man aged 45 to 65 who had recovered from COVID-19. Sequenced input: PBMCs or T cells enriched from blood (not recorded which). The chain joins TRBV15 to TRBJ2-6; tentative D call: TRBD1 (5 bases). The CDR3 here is CATSPGSGANVLTF. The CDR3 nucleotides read TGTGCCACCAGCCCAGGGTCTGGGGCCAACGTCCTGACTTTC.